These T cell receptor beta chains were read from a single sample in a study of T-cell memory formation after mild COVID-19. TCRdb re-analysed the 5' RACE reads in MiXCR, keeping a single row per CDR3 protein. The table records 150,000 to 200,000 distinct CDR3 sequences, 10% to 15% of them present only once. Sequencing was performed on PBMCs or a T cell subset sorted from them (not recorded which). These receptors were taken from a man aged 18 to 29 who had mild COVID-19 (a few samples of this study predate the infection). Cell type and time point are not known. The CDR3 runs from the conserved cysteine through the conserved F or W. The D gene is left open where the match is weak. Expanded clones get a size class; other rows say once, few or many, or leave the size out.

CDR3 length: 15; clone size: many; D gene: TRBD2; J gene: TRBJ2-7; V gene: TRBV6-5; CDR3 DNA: TGTGCCAGCAGTTACTCGCCTAGCGGCTCCTACGAGCAGTACTTC; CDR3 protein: CASSYSPSGSYEQYF
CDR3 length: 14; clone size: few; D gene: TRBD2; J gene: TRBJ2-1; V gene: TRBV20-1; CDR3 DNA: TGCAGTGCTACCGGACTAGCGGGTAACAATGAGCAGTTCTTC; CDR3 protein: CSATGLAGNNEQFF
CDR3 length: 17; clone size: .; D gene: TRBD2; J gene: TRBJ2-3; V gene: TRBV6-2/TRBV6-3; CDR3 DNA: TGTGCCAGCAGTTGGACTAGCGGGGGGGCCGGCACAGATACGCAGTATTTT; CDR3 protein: CASSWTSGGAGTDTQYF
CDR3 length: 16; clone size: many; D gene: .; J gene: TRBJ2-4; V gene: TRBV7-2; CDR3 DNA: TGTGCCAGCAGCGCTGGACTGGGGGTGGCCAAAAACATTCAGTACTTC; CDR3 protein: CASSAGLGVAKNIQYF
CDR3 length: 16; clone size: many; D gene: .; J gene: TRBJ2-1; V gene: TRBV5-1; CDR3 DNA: TGCGCCAGCAGCAAGACTCTTACCGGGGGATACAATGAGCAGTTCTTC; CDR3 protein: CASSKTLTGGYNEQFF
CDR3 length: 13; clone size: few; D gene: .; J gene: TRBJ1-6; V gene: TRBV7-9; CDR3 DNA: TGTGCCAGCAGCTTGTTGGGTAATTCACCCCTCCACTTT; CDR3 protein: CASSLLGNSPLHF
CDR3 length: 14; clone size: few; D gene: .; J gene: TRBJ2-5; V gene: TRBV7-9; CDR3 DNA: TGTGCCAGCAGCCCACAGGGAACGGGAGAGACCCAGTACTTC; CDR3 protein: CASSPQGTGETQYF
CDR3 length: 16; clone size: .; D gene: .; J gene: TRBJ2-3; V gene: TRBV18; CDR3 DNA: TGTGCCAGCTCCACGGGGGCCTCCCTGGGCACAGATACGCAGTATTTT; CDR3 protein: CASSTGASLGTDTQYF
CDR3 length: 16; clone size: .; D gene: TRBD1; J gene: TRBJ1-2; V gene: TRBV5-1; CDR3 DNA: TGCGCCAGCAGCCTCACCGGGACAGGGTCAATGGTTGGCTACACCTTC; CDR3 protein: CASSLTGTGSMVGYTF
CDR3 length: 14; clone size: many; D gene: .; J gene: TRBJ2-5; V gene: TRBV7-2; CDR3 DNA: TGTGCCAGCAGCTTAGCCGGGCGGCTCGAGACCCAGTACTTC; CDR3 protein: CASSLAGRLETQYF
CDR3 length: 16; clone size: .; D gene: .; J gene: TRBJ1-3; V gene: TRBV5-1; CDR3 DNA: TGCGCCAGCAGCCTACGGACAGATTCCTCTGGAAACACCATATATTTT; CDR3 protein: CASSLRTDSSGNTIYF
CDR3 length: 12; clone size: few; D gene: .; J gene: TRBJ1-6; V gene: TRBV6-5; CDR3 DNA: TGTGCCAGCACAAACAGGGAGGCACCCCTCCACTTT; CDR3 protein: CASTNREAPLHF
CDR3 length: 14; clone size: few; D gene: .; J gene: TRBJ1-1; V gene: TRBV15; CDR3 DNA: TGTGCCACCAGCAGAGATCGCGCACAGCGGGAAGCTTTCTTT; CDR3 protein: CATSRDRAQREAFF
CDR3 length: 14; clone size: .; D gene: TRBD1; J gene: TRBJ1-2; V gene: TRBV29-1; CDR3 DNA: TGCAGCGTTGACGGGGGACAGGGGAGATATGGCTACACCTTC; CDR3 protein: CSVDGGQGRYGYTF
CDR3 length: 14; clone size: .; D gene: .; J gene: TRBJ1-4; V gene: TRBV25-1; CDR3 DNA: TGTGCCAGCAGTGACGAAGCGGCTAATGAAAAACTGTTTTTT; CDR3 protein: CASSDEAANEKLFF
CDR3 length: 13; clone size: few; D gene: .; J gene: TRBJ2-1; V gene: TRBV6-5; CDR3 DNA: TGTGCCAGCAGCAACGAAGGGTACGATGAGCAGTTCTTC; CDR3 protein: CASSNEGYDEQFF
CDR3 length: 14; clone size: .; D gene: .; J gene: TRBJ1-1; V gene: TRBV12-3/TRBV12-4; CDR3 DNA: TGTGCCAGCAGTTTACAGGTACCTAACACTGAAGCTTTCTTT; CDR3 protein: CASSLQVPNTEAFF
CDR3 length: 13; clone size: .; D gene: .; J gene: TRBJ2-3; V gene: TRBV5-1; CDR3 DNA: TGCGCCAGCTCGAGACCGGGGGACGATACGCAGTATTTT; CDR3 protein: CASSRPGDDTQYF
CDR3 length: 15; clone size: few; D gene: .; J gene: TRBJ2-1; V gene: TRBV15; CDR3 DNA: TGTGCCACCAGCAGAGATACGGGGGAGAACAATGAGCAGTTCTTC; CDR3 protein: CATSRDTGENNEQFF
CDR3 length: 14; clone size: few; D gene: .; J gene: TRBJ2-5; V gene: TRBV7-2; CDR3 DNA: TGTGCCAGCAGCTTAGACAGGGCTAGGGAGACCCAGTACTTC; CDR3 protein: CASSLDRARETQYF
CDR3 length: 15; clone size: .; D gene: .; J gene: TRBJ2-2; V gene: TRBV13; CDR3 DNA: TGTGCCAGCAGCTTAGTGGGTCGGAACACCGGGGAGCTGTTTTTT; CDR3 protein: CASSLVGRNTGELFF
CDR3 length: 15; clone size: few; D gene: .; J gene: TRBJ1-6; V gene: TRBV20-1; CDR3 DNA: TGCAGTGCTAGCCTATCGGGACGGTTGAATTCACCCCTCCACTTT; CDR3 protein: CSASLSGRLNSPLHF
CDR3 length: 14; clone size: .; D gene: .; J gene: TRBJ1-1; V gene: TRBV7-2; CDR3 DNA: TGTGCCAGCAGTTCCGCTGGGGGGATGATTGAAGCTTTCTTT; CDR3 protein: CASSSAGGMIEAFF
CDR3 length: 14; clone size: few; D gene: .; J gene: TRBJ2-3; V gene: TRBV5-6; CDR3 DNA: TGTGCCAGCAGCTTGGTCGGAGCGGCAGATACGCAGTATTTT; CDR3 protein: CASSLVGAADTQYF
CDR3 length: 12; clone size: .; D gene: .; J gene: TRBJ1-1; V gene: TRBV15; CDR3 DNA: TGTGCCACCAGCCGAGGGTGGGGTGAAGCTTTCTTT; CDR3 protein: CATSRGWGEAFF
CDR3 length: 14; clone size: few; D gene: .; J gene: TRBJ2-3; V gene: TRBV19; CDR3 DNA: TGTGCCAGTAGGGACTGGCAGGGGATAGATACGCAGTATTTT; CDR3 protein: CASRDWQGIDTQYF
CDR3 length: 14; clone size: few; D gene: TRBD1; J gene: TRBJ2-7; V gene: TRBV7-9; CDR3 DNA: TGTGCCAGCAGCCCCGGGACAGAAGGCTACGAGCAGTACTTC; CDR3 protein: CASSPGTEGYEQYF
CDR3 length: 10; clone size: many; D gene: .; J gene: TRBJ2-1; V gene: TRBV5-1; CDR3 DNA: TGCGCCAGCAGCTCGGACGAACGGTTCTTC; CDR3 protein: CASSSDERFF
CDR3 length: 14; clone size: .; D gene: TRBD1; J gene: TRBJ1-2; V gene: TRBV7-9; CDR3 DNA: TGTGCCAGCAGCGGGACAGGGGGTCGGTATGGCTACACCTTC; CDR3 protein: CASSGTGGRYGYTF